In its sample, the clone carrying this T cell receptor (beta chain) was seen many times. At one end, the junction sequence differs from germline, possibly due to a read error. Amplification of the TCR beta CDR3 (from genomic DNA) was done by two-round multiplex PCR. First-round PCR employed TRBV- and TRBJ-specific primers for each gene. TCRdb re-derived calls from the multiplex PCR reads in MiXCR, one entry per CDR3 protein. The sample lists 30,000 to 40,000 distinct CDR3 sequences; 30% to 35% were seen once. This record belongs to a study of prognosis after radiotherapy for stage I lung cancer. Germline V gives CDR1 SGHNT, CDR2 YENEEA. The CDR3 is 12 residues long.

The chain combines TRBV11-3 with TRBJ2-5; 8 bases align to TRBD2. Material: PBMCs, obtained before or after stereotactic body radiation therapy (not recorded which). This sequence originates from a donor over 45 with non-small cell lung cancer. The CDR3: CASSWPGLVQSF. The CDR3 DNA sequence: TGTGCCAGCAGCTGGCCGGGACTAGTACAGTCCTTC.